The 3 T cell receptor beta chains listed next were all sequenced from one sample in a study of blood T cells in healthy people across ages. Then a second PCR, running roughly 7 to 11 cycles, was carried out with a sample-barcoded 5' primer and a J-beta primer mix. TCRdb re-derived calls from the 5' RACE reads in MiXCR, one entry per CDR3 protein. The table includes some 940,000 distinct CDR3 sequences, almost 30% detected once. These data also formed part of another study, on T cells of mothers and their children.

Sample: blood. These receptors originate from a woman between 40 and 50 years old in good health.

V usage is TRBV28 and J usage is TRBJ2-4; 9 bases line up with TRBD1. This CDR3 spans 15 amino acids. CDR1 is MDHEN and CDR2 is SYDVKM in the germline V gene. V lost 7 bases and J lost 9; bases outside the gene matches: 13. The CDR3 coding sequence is TGTGCCAGCACCGAATTTGGACAGGGGCAAAGCATTCAGTACTTC. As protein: CASTEFGQGQSIQYF.

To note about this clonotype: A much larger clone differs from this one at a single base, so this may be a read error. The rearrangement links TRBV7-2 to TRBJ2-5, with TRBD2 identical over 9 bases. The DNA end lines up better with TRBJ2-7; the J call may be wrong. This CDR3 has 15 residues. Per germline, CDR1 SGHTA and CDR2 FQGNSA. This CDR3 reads CASSSGGGAPIEQYF. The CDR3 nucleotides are TGTGCCAGCAGCTCAGGCGGGGGGGCGCCTATCGAGCAGTACTTC.

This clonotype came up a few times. The CDR3 nucleotides are TGTGCCACCAGCAGGTCACCCGGGACAGGGTTGGGGGAGCAGTACTTC. This sequence encodes CATSRSPGTGLGEQYF. The V and J genes are TRBV15 and TRBJ2-7; 9 nucleotides line up with TRBD1. CDR3 length: 16 residues. Trimming cost V 3 bases and J 7 bases; bases outside gene matches: 13. Germline CDR1 is LNHNV and CDR2 is YYDKDF (reference sequence).